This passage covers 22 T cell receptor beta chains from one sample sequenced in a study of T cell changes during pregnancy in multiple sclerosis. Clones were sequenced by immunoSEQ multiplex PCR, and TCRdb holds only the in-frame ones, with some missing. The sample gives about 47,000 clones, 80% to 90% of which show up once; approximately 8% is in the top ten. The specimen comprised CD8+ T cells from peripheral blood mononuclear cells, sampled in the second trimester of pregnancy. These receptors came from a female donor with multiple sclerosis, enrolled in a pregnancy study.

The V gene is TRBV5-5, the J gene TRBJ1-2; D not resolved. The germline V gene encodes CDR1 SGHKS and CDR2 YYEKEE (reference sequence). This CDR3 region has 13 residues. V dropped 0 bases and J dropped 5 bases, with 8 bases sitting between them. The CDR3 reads CASSLGRAYGYTF. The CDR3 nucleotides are TGTGCCAGCAGCTTGGGGAGGGCGTATGGCTACACCTTC.

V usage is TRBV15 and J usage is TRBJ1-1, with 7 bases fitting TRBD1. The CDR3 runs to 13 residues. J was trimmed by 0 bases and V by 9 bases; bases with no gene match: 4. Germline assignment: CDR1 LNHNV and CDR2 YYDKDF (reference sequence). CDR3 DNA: TGTGCCACGGTGGACAGGTTGAACACTGAAGCTTTCTTT. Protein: CATVDRLNTEAFF.

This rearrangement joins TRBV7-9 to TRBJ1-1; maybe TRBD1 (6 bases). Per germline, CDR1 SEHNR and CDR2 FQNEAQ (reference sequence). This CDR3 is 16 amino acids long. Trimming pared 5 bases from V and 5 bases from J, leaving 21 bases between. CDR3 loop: CASSPTRQALGTEAFF. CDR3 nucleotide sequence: TGTGCCAGCAGCCCAACTCGACAGGCCCTTGGGACTGAAGCTTTCTTT.

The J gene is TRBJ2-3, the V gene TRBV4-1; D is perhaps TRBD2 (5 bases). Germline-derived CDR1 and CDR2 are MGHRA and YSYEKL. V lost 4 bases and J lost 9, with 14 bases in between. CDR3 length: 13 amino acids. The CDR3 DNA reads TGCGCCAGCAGCCCACGGACTCCCGAAACGCAGTATTTT. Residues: CASSPRTPETQYF.

The CDR3 loop reads CASRVGQGFGYEQYF. CDR3 coding DNA: TGTGCCAGCAGGGTGGGACAGGGGTTTGGGTACGAGCAGTACTTC. This sequence joins TRBV6-5 and TRBJ2-7; 10 bases agree with TRBD1. This CDR3 contains 15 residues. Germline loops: CDR1 MNHEY, CDR2 SVGAGI. V shed 6 bases and J 4 bases; nucleotides not matched to a gene: 9.

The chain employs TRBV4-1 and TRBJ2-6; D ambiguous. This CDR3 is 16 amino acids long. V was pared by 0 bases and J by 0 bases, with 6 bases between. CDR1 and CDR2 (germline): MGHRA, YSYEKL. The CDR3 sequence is CASSQDRGSGANVLTF. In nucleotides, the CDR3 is TGCGCCAGCAGCCAAGATCGCGGCTCTGGGGCCAACGTCCTGACTTTC.

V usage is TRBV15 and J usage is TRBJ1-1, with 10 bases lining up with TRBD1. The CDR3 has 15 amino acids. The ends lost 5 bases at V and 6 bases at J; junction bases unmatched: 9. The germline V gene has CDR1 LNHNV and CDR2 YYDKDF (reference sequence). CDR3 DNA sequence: TGTGCCACCAGCGTCACCGGGACAGGGGACCCTGAAGCTTTCTTT. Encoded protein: CATSVTGTGDPEAFF. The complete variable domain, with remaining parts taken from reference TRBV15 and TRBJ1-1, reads DAMVIQNPRYQVTQFGKPVTLSCSQTLNHNVMYWYQQKSSQAPKLLFHYYDKDFNNEADTPDNFQSRRPNTSFCFLDIRSPGLGDTAMYLCATSVTGTGDPEAFFGQGTRLTVV.

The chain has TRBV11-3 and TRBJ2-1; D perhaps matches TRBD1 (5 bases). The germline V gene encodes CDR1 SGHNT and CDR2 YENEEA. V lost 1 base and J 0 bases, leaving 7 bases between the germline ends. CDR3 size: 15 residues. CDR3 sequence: CASSLARASYNEQFF. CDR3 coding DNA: TGTGCCAGCAGCTTAGCCAGGGCCTCCTACAATGAGCAGTTCTTC.

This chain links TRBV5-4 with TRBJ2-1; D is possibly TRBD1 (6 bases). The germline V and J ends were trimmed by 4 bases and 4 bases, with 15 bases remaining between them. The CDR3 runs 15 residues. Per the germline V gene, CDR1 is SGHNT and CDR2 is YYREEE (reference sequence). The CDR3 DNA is TGTGCCAGCAGCGACAGACAGGACGGGTACAATGAGCAGTTCTTC. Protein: CASSDRQDGYNEQFF.

In nucleotides, the CDR3 is TGTGCCACGGGACAGTCGCTCTACGAGCAGTACTTC. Translating it yields CATGQSLYEQYF. The V gene is TRBV6-1, the J gene TRBJ2-7, with 7 bases aligning to TRBD1. From germline, CDR1 is MNHNS and CDR2 SASEGT. V shed 10 bases and J 3 bases; nucleotides not matched to a gene: 6. This CDR3 comprises 12 residues.

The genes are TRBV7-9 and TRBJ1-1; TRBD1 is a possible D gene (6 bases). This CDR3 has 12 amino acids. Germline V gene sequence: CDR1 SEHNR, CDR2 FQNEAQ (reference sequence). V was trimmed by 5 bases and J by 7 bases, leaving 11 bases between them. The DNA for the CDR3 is TGTGCCAGCAGCGCCCGGACAGTTGAAGCTTTCTTT. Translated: CASSARTVEAFF.

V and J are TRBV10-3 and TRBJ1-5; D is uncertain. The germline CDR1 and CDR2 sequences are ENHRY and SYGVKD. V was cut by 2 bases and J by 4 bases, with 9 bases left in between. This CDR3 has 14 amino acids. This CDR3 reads CAISESQLNQPQHF. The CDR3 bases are TGTGCCATCAGTGAGAGTCAGTTAAATCAGCCCCAGCATTTT.

CDR3 bases: TGTGCCAGCAGCTTGGTCGGACAGGTTGAAGCTTTCTTT. This translates into CASSLVGQVEAFF. The rearrangement uses TRBV5-5 and TRBJ1-1, with 7 bases identical to TRBD1. Germline V gives CDR1 SGHKS, CDR2 YYEKEE (reference sequence). This CDR3 is 13 amino acids long. V lost 0 bases and J lost 7; bases outside the gene matches: 3.

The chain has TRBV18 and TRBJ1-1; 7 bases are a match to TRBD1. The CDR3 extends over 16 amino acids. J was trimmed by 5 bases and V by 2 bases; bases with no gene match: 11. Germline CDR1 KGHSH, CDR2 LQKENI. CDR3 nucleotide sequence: TGTGCCAGCTCACCAATGATAGGGGGCCAGAGGACTGAAGCTTTCTTT. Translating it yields CASSPMIGGQRTEAFF. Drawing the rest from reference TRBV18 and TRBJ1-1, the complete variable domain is NAGVMQNPRHLVRRRGQEARLRCSPMKGHSHVYWYRQLPEEGLKFMVYLQKENIIDESGMPKERFSAEFPKEGPSILRIQQVVRGDSAAYFCASSPMIGGQRTEAFFGQGTRLTVV.

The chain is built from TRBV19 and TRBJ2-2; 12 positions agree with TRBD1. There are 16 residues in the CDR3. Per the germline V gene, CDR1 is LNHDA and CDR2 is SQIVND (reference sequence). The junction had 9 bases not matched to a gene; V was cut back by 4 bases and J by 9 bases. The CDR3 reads CASSKTGTGGSRELFF. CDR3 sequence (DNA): TGTGCCAGTAGTAAGACCGGGACAGGGGGCTCCCGGGAGCTGTTTTTT.

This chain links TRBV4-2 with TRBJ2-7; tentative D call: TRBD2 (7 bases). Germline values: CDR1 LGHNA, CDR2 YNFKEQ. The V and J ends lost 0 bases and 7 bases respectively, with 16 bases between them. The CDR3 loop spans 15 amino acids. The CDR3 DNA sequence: TGTGCCAGCAGCCAAGAAGAGGGGGGGTCGGGTGAGCAGTACTTC. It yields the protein CASSQEEGGSGEQYF.

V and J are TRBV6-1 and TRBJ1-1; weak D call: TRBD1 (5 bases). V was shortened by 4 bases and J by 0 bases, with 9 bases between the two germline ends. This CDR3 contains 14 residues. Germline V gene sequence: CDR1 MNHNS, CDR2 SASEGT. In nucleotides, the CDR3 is TGTGCCAGCAGTGTTGACAGTTTGAACACTGAAGCTTTCTTT. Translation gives CASSVDSLNTEAFF.

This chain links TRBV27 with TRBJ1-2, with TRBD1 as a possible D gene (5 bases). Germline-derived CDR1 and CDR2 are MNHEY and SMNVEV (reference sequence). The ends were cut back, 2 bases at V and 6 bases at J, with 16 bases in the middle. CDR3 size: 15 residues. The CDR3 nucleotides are TGTGCCAGCAGTTTAATCGGGGGGGGAGGCAATGGCTACACCTTC. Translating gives CASSLIGGGGNGYTF.

The CDR3: CATSRATAQSILAKNIQYF. For the CDR3, the DNA is TGTGCCACCAGCAGAGCCACAGCCCAATCGATCCTAGCCAAAAACATTCAGTACTTC. The chain has TRBV15 and TRBJ2-4; D unclear. V was cut by 1 base and J by 0 bases, with 19 bases left in between. The CDR3 is 19 residues long. Germline assignment: CDR1 LNHNV and CDR2 YYDKDF (reference sequence).

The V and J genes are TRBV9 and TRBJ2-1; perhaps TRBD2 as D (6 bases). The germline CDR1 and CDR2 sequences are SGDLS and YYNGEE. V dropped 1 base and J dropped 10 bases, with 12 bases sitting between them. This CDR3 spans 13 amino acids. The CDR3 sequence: CASSVTERAEQFF. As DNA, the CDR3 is TGTGCCAGCAGCGTAACTGAGCGGGCCGAGCAGTTCTTC. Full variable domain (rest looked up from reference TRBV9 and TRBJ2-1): DSGVTQTPKHLITATGQRVTLRCSPRSGDLSVYWYQQSLDQGLQFLIQYYNGEERAKGNILERFSAQQFPDLHSELNLSSLELGDSALYFCASSVTERAEQFFGPGTRLTVL.

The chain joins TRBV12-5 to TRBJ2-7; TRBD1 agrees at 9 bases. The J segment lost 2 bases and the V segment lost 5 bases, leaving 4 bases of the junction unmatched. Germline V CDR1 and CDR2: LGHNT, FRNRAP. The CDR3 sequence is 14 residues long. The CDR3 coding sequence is TGTGCTAGTGGTCCTCGGGACAGGGCCTACGAGCAGTACTTC. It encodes CASGPRDRAYEQYF.

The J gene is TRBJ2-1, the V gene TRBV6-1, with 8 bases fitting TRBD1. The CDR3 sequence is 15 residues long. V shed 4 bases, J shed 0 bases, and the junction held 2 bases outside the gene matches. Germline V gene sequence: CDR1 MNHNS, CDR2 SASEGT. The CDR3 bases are TGTGCCAGCAGTGCAGGGGGCCCCTCCTACAATGAGCAGTTCTTC. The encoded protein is CASSAGGPSYNEQFF.